The TCR beta chain described here comes from a study of OX40 agonist ivuxolimab in advanced cancers. Study-level results: CD4+ and CD8+ T cells in blood underwent clonal expansion by week 6 at 0.1 to 3.0 mg/kg.

From germline, CDR1 is SGHNT and CDR2 YYREEE (reference sequence). This CDR3 is built from 19 residues. V was pared by 0 bases and J by 0 bases, with 12 bases of the junction left unmatched. The repertoire was sequenced with immunoSEQ multiplex PCR; TCRdb's copy has only in-frame clones and lacks some. This repertoire shows about 73,000 clones, 70% to 90% found once; its top ten account for 2.5% to 3%. Turning to this clone: Antigen specificity is unknown.

The rearrangement links TRBV5-4 to TRBJ2-3; 8 positions agree with TRBD2. This TCR was sampled from an adult with an advanced solid tumor such as melanoma, head and neck, liver or kidney cancer. Sequenced material: CD4+ or CD8+ T cells sorted from blood, taken in a trial of the OX40 agonist ivuxolimab. CDR3 bases: TGTGCCAGCAGCTTGGGGCCTCCTCGGGTAGCGGGAAGCACAGATACGCAGTATTTT. Amino acid sequence: CASSLGPPRVAGSTDTQYF.